The clone carrying this TCR beta chain was observed at least ten times. Its antigen is not identified. This record belongs to a study of T-cell reconstitution after alpha-beta-depleted transplantation in children. Unique molecular identifiers tagged the TCRbeta library. TCRdb ran MiXCR on the PCR reads and lists one entry per CDR3 protein. The table records approximately 650,000 distinct CDR3 sequences, around 14% of them present only once. Whole-study findings and limits: Surviving recipient cells, namely T cells and thymic progenitors, were the source of high day-60 TCRbeta diversity in some patients. Approximately two months post-transplant, alpha-beta T cells reportedly originated from several hundred expanded graft clones. Hyperexpanded clones declined; after one year, newly produced T cells mostly supplied diversity.

The clonotype originates from a girl aged 2 to 9 with congenital amegakaryocytic thrombocytopenia, due to receive a stem cell transplant. The sample here was PBMCs, taken before TCRalphabeta/CD19-depleted stem cell transplant.

In nucleotides, the CDR3 is TGTGCCAGAAGCACCGGGACGTTCAATGAGCAGTTCTTC. Translating it yields CARSTGTFNEQFF. J is TRBJ2-1 and V is TRBV12-3 or TRBV12-4, with D possibly being TRBD1 or TRBD2 (5 bases each). Trimming removed 9 bases from V and 6 bases from J, with 15 bases in between. The CDR3 runs to 13 residues.